Below are 14 T cell receptor beta chains sequenced from a single sample in a study of human T cells and chemical hapten exposure. TCRdb itself ran the RACE reads through MiXCR, one entry per CDR3 protein. Found here are tens of thousands of distinct CDR3 sequences, approximately 9.5% of them singletons; the top ten hold approximately 9.5%. This sample's time point: pre-sensitization, week 0. The treatment was: therapeutic diphenylcyclopropenone sensitization with weekly scalp DPC. From whole blood left unfractionated, total RNA was extracted. Material: whole blood, obtained in connection with sensitization to the hapten diphenylcyclopropenone (DPC). The receptors stem from a woman in her 30s with alopecia areata. Some clones in this sample may be carry-over from other donors' samples.

The gene calls are TRBV7-6 and TRBJ2-5; TRBD2 is a possible D gene (5 bases). The CDR3 runs 13 residues. Germline CDR1 reads SGHVS; CDR2 reads FNYEAQ. The V gene lost 1 base and the J gene lost 7 bases, with 10 bases spanning the gap. The CDR3: CASSLGGLGTQYF. The CDR3 bases are TGTGCCAGCAGCTTAGGAGGGCTTGGGACCCAGTACTTC.

At least ten counts were recorded for this clonotype. The chain combines TRBV12-3 or TRBV12-4 with TRBJ2-3, with D perhaps TRBD2 (6 bases). The CDR3 has 15 amino acids. The germline V and J ends were trimmed by 3 bases and 4 bases, with 14 bases remaining between them. CDR3: CASSLGGGGPDTQYF. CDR3 nucleotide sequence: TGTGCCAGCAGTTTGGGGGGTGGTGGGCCAGATACGCAGTATTTT.

Many counts were recorded for this clonotype. The genes are TRBV20-1 and TRBJ1-5, with D possibly being TRBD1 (5 bases). V was trimmed by 1 base and J by 3 bases, leaving 13 bases between them. The germline V gene has CDR1 DFQATT and CDR2 SNEGSKA (reference sequence). The CDR3 is made up of 15 amino acids. The CDR3 spells CSARVVGAPNQPQHF. The CDR3 nucleotides are TGCAGTGCTAGAGTGGTCGGGGCCCCCAATCAGCCCCAGCATTTT.

The chain recombines TRBV27 with TRBJ1-5; perhaps TRBD1 as D (5 bases). The CDR3 sequence is 14 residues long. The germline gives CDR1 MNHEY, CDR2 SMNVEV (reference sequence). Trimming cost V 3 bases and J 4 bases, with 10 bases left between them. CDR3 DNA: TGTGCCAGCAGTTTGGAGGGGTGGAATCAGCCCCAGCATTTT. Residues: CASSLEGWNQPQHF.

This clonotype was recorded many times. Sequence at one end of the junction differs from germline and may be a read error. The V gene is TRBV4-2, the J gene TRBJ1-5, with 8 bases matching TRBD1. The length of the CDR3 is 15 residues. Per the germline V gene, CDR1 is LGHNA and CDR2 is YNFKEQ. CDR3 bases: TGTGCCAGCAGCAAAGAGACAGGGGCTAATCAGCCCCAGCATTTT. As protein: CASSKETGANQPQHF.

The gene calls are TRBV11-2 and TRBJ2-2; maybe TRBD1 (6 bases). Germline assignment: CDR1 SGHAT and CDR2 FQNNGV. The CDR3 has 15 amino acids. Between the trimmed V and J ends, which lost 5 bases and 1 base, there was a span of 11 bases. CDR3 residues: CASSLGTRNTGELFF. CDR3 sequence (DNA): TGTGCCAGCAGCCTAGGGACAAGGAACACCGGGGAGCTGTTTTTT. The variable domain in full, completed from reference TRBV11-2 and TRBJ2-2, reads EAGVAQSPRYKIIEKRQSVAFWCNPISGHATLYWYQQILGQGPKLLIQFQNNGVVDDSQLPKDRFSAERLKGVDSTLKIQPAKLEDSAVYLCASSLGTRNTGELFFGEGSRLTVL.

The chain is built from TRBV6-5 and TRBJ2-7; 7 bases are a match to TRBD2. V was pared by 6 bases and J by 6 bases, with 5 bases of the junction left unmatched. CDR1 is MNHEY and CDR2 is SVGAGI in the germline V gene. The CDR3 runs 12 residues. CDR3 nucleotides: TGTGCCAGCAGGGCTAGCGGAGGCGAGCAGTACTTC. Encoded protein: CASRASGGEQYF.

In this sample, this clonotype turned up many times. The chain is built from TRBV19 and TRBJ2-2; D is unresolved. The CDR3 is 12 amino acids. The V end lost 4 bases, the J end lost 6 bases, and 6 bases lay between the germline ends. The germline gives CDR1 LNHDA, CDR2 SQIVND (reference sequence). CDR3 nucleotides: TGTGCCAGTAGTACCGTTCCCGGGGAGCTGTTTTTT. Translation: CASSTVPGELFF.

The J gene is TRBJ2-3, the V gene TRBV7-3; 9 positions agree with TRBD1. CDR3 size: 15 residues. Looked up from germline, CDR1 is SGHTA and CDR2 is FQGTGA. V gave up 5 bases and J gave up 5 bases; unmatched junction bases: 8. DNA for the CDR3: TGTGCCAGCAGCCCGGACAGGGGCGAGGGAGATACGCAGTATTTT. It yields the protein CASSPDRGEGDTQYF.

V gene TRBV5-1 combines with J gene TRBJ2-3; D might be TRBD1 (5 bases). Trimming removed 0 bases from V and 2 bases from J, with 10 bases in between. The CDR3 runs 15 residues. CDR1 and CDR2 (germline): SGHRS, YFSETQ. For the CDR3, the DNA is TGCGCCAGCAGCTTGGAGTCCAGGGACACAGATACGCAGTATTTT. It yields the protein CASSLESRDTDTQYF.

The chain recombines TRBV7-9 with TRBJ1-4; weak D call: TRBD1 (5 bases). CDR3 length: 12 residues. Germline V gene lookup returns CDR1 SEHNR and CDR2 FQNEAQ (reference sequence). Here the CDR3 reads CAGEVTNEKLFF. CDR3 DNA: TGTGCGGGGGAGGTTACTAATGAAAAACTGTTTTTT. The entire variable domain, with the rest obtained from reference TRBV7-9 and TRBJ1-4, is as follows: DTGVSQNPRHKITKRGQNVTFRCDPISEHNRLYWYRQTLGQGPEFLTYFQNEAQLEKSRLLSDRFSAERPKGSFSTLEIQRTEQGDSAMYLCAGEVTNEKLFFGSGTQLSVL.

This clonotype was recorded at least ten times. This chain uses TRBV29-1 with TRBJ2-5; TRBD1 is a possible D gene (5 bases). There are 13 residues in the CDR3. CDR1 is SQVTM and CDR2 is ANQGSEA in the germline V gene. The ends were cut back, 3 bases at V and 5 bases at J, with 13 bases in the middle. The CDR3 loop is CSVDGEKGETQYF. Here the CDR3 DNA reads TGCAGCGTTGATGGCGAGAAGGGGGAGACCCAGTACTTC.

The chain recombines TRBV10-3 with TRBJ1-6; 7 nucleotides agree with TRBD1. This CDR3 is 15 amino acids long. Trimming cost V 8 bases and J 6 bases; bases outside gene matches: 10. Germline loops: CDR1 ENHRY, CDR2 SYGVKD. In DNA, the CDR3 is TGTGCCATCCGGGACAGTATGGGATCTAATTCACCCCTCCACTTT. Amino acid sequence: CAIRDSMGSNSPLHF.

The rearrangement uses TRBV7-9 and TRBJ2-3; 10 bases fit TRBD2. Germline-derived CDR1 and CDR2 are SEHNR and FQNEAQ (reference sequence). Trimming at V came to 3 bases and at J to 1 base, leaving 1 base not matched to a gene. The CDR3 length is 15 residues. CDR3 in amino acids: CASSFLAGGTDTQYF. Here the CDR3 DNA reads TGTGCCAGCAGCTTCCTAGCGGGGGGCACAGATACGCAGTATTTT. Combining the CDR3 with reference TRBV7-9 and TRBJ2-3 gives the whole variable domain DTGVSQNPRHKITKRGQNVTFRCDPISEHNRLYWYRQTLGQGPEFLTYFQNEAQLEKSRLLSDRFSAERPKGSFSTLEIQRTEQGDSAMYLCASSFLAGGTDTQYFGPGTRLTVL.